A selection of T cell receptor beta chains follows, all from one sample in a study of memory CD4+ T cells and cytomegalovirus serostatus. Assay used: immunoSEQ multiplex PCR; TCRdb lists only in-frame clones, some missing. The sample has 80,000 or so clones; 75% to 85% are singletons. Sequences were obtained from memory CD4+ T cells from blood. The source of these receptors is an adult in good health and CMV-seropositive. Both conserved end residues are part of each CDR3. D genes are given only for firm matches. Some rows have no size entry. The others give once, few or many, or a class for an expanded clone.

CDR3aa: CASSQVSWGVGSYEQYF
CDR3nt: TGCGCCAGCAGCCAAGTTTCCTGGGGGGTAGGATCCTACGAGCAGTACTTC
d_gene: NA
abundance: NA
v_gene: TRBV4-1
j_gene: TRBJ2-7

CDR3aa: CASSQPGREGTEAFF
CDR3nt: TGTGCCAGCAGCCAGCCAGGACGGGAAGGGACTGAAGCTTTCTTT
d_gene: NA
abundance: NA
v_gene: TRBV4-2
j_gene: TRBJ1-1

CDR3aa: CASSFYRDGEQYF
CDR3nt: TGCGCCAGCAGCTTTTACAGGGATGGGGAGCAGTACTTC
d_gene: NA
abundance: NA
v_gene: TRBV5-1
j_gene: TRBJ2-7

CDR3aa: CASSENRLPPYNEQFF
CDR3nt: TGTGCCAGCAGCGAGAACAGACTCCCACCCTACAATGAGCAGTTCTTC
d_gene: NA
abundance: NA
v_gene: TRBV2
j_gene: TRBJ2-1

CDR3aa: CASSPSYLSDPGNIQYF
CDR3nt: TGTGCCAGCAGCCCTTCTTACCTCTCTGACCCGGGAAACATTCAGTACTTC
d_gene: NA
abundance: NA
v_gene: TRBV9
j_gene: TRBJ2-4

CDR3aa: CASSLAARAGGIYNEQFF
CDR3nt: TGCGCCAGCAGCTTGGCAGCTAGAGCGGGAGGTATCTACAATGAGCAGTTCTTC
d_gene: TRBD2
abundance: NA
v_gene: TRBV5-1
j_gene: TRBJ2-1

CDR3aa: CASSDRGYTF
CDR3nt: TGTGCCAGCAGTGATCGGGGCTACACCTTC
d_gene: NA
abundance: NA
v_gene: TRBV6-1
j_gene: TRBJ1-2

CDR3aa: CASSRTGLNQPQHF
CDR3nt: TGTGCCAGCAGTCGGACAGGGCTCAATCAGCCCCAGCATTTT
d_gene: TRBD1
abundance: once
v_gene: TRBV28
j_gene: TRBJ1-5

CDR3aa: CASSFPGGGKPQHF
CDR3nt: TGTGCCAGCAGCTTCCCAGGAGGGGGCAAGCCCCAGCATTTT
d_gene: TRBD1
abundance: NA
v_gene: TRBV7-2
j_gene: TRBJ1-5

CDR3aa: CASSSRDRDPYEQYF
CDR3nt: TGTGCCAGCAGCTCCCGGGACAGGGACCCCTACGAGCAGTACTTC
d_gene: NA
abundance: NA
v_gene: TRBV21-1
j_gene: TRBJ2-7

CDR3aa: CASRLTGPGELFF
CDR3nt: TGTGCCAGCAGACTAACAGGCCCCGGGGAGCTGTTTTTT
d_gene: NA
abundance: NA
v_gene: TRBV6-6
j_gene: TRBJ2-2

CDR3aa: CAWSRDRGDEKLFF
CDR3nt: TGTGCCTGGAGTCGGGACAGGGGAGACGAAAAACTGTTTTTT
d_gene: TRBD1
abundance: once
v_gene: TRBV30
j_gene: TRBJ1-4